This T cell receptor (beta chain) was observed in a study of control samples from healthy donors and cancer patients. Sequenced by immunoSEQ multiplex PCR; TCRdb stores in-frame clones only, minus some. The sample holds around 120,000 clones, over 85% seen once. Germline CDR1 and CDR2: MDHEN and SYDVKM. Trimming removed 4 bases at V and 4 bases at J, with 10 bases between. The CDR3 has 13 residues. Sequenced input: blood. The TCR sequence derives from a man aged 25-40 years in good health. The V gene is TRBV28, the J gene TRBJ1-2; weak D call: TRBD1 (5 bases). The CDR3 coding sequence is TGTGCCAGCAGTTCCGACAGAATCTATGGCTACACCTTC. It yields the protein CASSSDRIYGYTF.